This T cell receptor (beta chain) was found in a study of T cells in Graves' hyperthyroidism and ophthalmopathy. Whole-study results and caveats: Blood held most thyroid clonotypes expanded above 0.001 frequency. Ophthalmopathy got predicted by the model a median approximately six months before its onset.

Turning to this clonotype: Its antigen is currently unknown.

Authors of the study amplified TCR beta CDR3 regions from RNA transcripts. Primed by the HTBI set, a first-round RT-PCR was run on the TCR CDR3. MiXCR, run by TCRdb on the multiplex PCR reads, gives a single entry per CDR3 protein. The data show hundreds of thousands of distinct CDR3 sequences, with more than 14% seen just once and approximately 12% held by the top ten. This CDR3 has 15 amino acids. V dropped 4 bases and J dropped 3; count of bases not matched to a gene: 4. Germline lookup yields CDR1 SGHVS and CDR2 FQNEAQ. The specimen was blood. The rearrangement joins TRBV7-8 to TRBJ2-1, with TRBD1 matching 9 bases. This TCR was recovered from a woman between 50 and 59 years old with Graves' ophthalmopathy. As DNA, the CDR3 is TGTGCCAGCAGCTCCCACAGGGGGCTCTACAATGAGCAGTTCTTC. As protein: CASSSHRGLYNEQFF.